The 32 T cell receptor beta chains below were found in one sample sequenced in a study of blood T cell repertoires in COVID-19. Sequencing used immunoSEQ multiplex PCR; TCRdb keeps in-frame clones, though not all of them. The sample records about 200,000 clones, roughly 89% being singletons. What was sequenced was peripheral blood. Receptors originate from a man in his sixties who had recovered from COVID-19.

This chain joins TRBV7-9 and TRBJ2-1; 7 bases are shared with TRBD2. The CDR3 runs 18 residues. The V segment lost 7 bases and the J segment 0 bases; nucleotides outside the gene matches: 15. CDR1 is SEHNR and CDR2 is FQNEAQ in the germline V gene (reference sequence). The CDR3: CASTPPVGRGSSYNEQFF. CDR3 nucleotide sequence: TGTGCCAGCACCCCTCCGGTCGGGCGGGGGTCCTCCTACAATGAGCAGTTCTTC.

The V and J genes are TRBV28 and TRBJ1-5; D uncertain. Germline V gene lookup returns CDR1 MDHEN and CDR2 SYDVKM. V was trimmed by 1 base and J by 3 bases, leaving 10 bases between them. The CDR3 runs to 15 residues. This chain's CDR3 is CASSLFRRYNQPQHF. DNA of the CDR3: TGTGCCAGCAGTTTATTCCGGAGATACAATCAGCCCCAGCATTTT.

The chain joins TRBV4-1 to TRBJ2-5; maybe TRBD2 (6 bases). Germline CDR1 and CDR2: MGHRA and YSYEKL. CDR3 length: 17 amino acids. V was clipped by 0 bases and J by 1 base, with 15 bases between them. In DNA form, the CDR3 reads TGCGCCAGCAGCCAAGATTGGGGAGCGGGCGGCCAAGAGACCCAGTACTTC. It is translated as CASSQDWGAGGQETQYF.

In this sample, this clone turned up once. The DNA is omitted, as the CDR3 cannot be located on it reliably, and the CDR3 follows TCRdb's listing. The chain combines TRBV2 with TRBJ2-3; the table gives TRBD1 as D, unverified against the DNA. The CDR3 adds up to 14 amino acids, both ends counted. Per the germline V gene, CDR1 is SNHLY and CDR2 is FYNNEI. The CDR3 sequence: CASILDRGADTQYF.

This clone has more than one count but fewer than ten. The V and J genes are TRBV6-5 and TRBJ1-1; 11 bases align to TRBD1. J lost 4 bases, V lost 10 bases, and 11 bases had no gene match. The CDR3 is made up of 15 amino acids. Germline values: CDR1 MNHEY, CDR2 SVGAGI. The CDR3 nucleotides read TGTGCCATGGGGGGACAGGGGGTGAGACGCACTGAAGCTTTCTTT. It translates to CAMGGQGVRRTEAFF.

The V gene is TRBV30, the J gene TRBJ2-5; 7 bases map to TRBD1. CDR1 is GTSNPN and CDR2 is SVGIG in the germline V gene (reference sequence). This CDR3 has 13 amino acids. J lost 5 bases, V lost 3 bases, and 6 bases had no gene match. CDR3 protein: CAWRGRGSETQYF. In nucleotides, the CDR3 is TGTGCCTGGAGGGGCAGGGGGTCGGAGACCCAGTACTTC. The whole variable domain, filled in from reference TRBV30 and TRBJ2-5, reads SQTIHQWPATLVQPVGSPLSLECTVEGTSNPNLYWYRQAAGRGLQLLFYSVGIGQISSEVPQNLSASRPQDRQFILSSKKLLLSDSGFYLCAWRGRGSETQYFGPGTRLLVL.

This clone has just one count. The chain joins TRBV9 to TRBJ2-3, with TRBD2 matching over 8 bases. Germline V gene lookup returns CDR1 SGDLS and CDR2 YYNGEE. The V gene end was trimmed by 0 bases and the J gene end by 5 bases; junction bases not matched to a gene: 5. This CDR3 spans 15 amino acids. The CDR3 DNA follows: TGTGCCAGCAGCGTAGCGGGAGGGCCGGGAGATACGCAGTATTTT. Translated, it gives CASSVAGGPGDTQYF. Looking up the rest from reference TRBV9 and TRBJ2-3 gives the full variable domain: DSGVTQTPKHLITATGQRVTLRCSPRSGDLSVYWYQQSLDQGLQFLIQYYNGEERAKGNILERFSAQQFPDLHSELNLSSLELGDSALYFCASSVAGGPGDTQYFGPGTRLTVL.

CDR3 region: CASSLTRENEQFF. CDR3 DNA: TGTGCCAGCAGCTTAACTAGGGAGAATGAGCAGTTCTTC. The chain joins TRBV7-3 to TRBJ2-1; weak D call: TRBD2 (5 bases). Germline values: CDR1 SGHTA, CDR2 FQGTGA. The CDR3 is 13 amino acids. V lost 0 bases and J lost 7, with 7 bases in between. Supplemented by reference TRBV7-3 and TRBJ2-1, the full variable domain reads GAGVSQTPSNKVTEKGKYVELRCDPISGHTALYWYRQSLGQGPEFLIYFQGTGAADDSGLPNDRFFAVRPEGSVSTLKIQRTERGDSAVYLCASSLTRENEQFFGPGTRLTVL.

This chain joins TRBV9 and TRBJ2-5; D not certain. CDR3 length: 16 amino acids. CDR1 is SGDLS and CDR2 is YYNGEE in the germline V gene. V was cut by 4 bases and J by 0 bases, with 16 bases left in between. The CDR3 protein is CASSPSPRPYQETQYF. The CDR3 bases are TGTGCCAGCAGCCCCTCCCCGCGGCCCTACCAAGAGACCCAGTACTTC.

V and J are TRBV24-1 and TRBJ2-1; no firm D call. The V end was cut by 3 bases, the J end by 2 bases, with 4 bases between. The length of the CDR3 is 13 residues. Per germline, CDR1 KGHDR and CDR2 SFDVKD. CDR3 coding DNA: TGTGCCACCAGTGATGGGCCCTACAATGAGCAGTTCTTC. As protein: CATSDGPYNEQFF.

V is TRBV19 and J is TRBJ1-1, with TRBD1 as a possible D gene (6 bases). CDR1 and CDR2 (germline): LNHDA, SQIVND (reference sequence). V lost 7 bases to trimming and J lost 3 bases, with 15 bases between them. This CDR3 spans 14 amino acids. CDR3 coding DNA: TGTGCCAGTATGAGGAAGGGGGTTGACACTGAAGCTTTCTTT. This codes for CASMRKGVDTEAFF.

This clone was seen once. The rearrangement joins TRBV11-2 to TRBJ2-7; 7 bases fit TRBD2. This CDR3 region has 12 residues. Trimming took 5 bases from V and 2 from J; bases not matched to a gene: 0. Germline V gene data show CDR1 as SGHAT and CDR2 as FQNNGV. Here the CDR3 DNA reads TGTGCCAGCAGCGGACTAGCCTACGAGCAGTACTTC. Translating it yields CASSGLAYEQYF.

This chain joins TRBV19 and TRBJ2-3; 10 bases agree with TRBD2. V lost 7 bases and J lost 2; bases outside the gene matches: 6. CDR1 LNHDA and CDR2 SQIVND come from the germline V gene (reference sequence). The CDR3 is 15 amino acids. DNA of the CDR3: TGTGCCAGTACCCCCACTAGCGGGGTCACAGATACGCAGTATTTT. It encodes CASTPTSGVTDTQYF. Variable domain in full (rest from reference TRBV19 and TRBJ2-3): DGGITQSPKYLFRKEGQNVTLSCEQNLNHDAMYWYRQDPGQGLRLIYYSQIVNDFQKGDIAEGYSVSREKKESFPLTVTSAQKNPTAFYLCASTPTSGVTDTQYFGPGTRLTVL.

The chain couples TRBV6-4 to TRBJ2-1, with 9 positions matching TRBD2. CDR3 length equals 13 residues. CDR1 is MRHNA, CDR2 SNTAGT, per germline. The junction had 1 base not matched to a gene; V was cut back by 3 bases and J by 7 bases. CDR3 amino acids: CASSELAGNEQFF. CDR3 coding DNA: TGTGCCAGCAGTGAGCTAGCGGGGAATGAGCAGTTCTTC.

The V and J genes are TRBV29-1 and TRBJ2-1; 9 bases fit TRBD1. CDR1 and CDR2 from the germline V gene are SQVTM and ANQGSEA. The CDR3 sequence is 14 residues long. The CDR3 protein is CSAIGQGTDNEQFF. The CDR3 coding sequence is TGCAGTGCGATAGGACAGGGGACCGACAATGAGCAGTTCTTC.

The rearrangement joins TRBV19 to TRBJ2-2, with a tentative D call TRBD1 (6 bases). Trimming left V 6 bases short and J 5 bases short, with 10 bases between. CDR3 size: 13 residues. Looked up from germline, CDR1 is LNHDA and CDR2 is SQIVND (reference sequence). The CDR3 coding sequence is TGTGCCAGTAGGACAGGTTGGACCGGGGAGCTGTTTTTT. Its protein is CASRTGWTGELFF.

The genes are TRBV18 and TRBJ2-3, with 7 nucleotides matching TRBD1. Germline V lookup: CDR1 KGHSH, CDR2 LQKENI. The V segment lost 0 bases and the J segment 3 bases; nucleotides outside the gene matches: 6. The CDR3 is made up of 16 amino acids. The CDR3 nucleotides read TGTGCCAGCTCACCACCGACAGGGATTGCGACAGATACGCAGTATTTT. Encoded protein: CASSPPTGIATDTQYF.

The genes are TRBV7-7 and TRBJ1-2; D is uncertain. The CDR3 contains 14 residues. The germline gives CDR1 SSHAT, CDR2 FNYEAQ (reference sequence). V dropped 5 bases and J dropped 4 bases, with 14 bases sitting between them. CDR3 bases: TGTGCCAGCAGCCCCTTGACTAGCTCCTATGGCTACACCTTC. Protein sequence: CASSPLTSSYGYTF.

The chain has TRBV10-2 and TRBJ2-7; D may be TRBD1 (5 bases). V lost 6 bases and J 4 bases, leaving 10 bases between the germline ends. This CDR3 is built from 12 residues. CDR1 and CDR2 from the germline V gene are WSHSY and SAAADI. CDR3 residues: CASRKGEYEQYF. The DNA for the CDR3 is TGCGCCAGCAGGAAAGGGGAATACGAGCAGTACTTC.

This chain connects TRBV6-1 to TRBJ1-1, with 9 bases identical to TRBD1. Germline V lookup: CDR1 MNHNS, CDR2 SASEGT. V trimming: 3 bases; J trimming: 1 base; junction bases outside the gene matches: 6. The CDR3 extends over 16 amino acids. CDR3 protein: CASSDDRGVRNTEAFF. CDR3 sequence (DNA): TGTGCCAGCAGTGATGACAGGGGGGTGAGGAACACTGAAGCTTTCTTT.

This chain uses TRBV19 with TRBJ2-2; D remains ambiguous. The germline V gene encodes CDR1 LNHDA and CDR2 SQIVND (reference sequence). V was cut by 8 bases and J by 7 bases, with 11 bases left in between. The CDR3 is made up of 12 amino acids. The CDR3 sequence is CASATRHGELFF. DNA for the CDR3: TGTGCCAGTGCAACTCGACACGGGGAGCTGTTTTTT.

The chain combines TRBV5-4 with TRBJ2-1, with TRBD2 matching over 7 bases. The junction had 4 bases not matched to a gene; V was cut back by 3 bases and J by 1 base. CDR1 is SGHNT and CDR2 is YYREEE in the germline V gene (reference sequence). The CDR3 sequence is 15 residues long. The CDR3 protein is CASSSSGNSYNEQFF. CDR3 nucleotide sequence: TGTGCCAGCAGCTCTAGCGGAAATTCCTACAATGAGCAGTTCTTC.

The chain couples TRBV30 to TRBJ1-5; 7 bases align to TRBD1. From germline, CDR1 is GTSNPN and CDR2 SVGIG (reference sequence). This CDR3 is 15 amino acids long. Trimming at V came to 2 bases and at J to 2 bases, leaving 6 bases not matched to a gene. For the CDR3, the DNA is TGTGCCTGGAGTATGGCCGGGACAGGCAATCAGCCCCAGCATTTT. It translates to CAWSMAGTGNQPQHF.

In nucleotides, the CDR3 is TGTGCCAGCAGCATGGGGACACTAGGAGTGGGAGCTTTCTTT. Amino acids: CASSMGTLGVGAFF. V usage is TRBV7-8 and J usage is TRBJ1-1, with D possibly TRBD1 on 6 matching bases. The CDR3 runs 14 residues. Germline-derived CDR1 and CDR2 are SGHVS and FQNEAQ. V shed 5 bases and J shed 10 bases, with 20 bases lying between them.

The CDR3 sequence is CSVVTLGQEHF. DNA for the CDR3: TGCAGCGTTGTTACCCTAGGACAGGAGCATTTT. This sequence joins TRBV29-1 and TRBJ1-5; 7 bases are shared with TRBD1. There are 11 residues in the CDR3. V dropped 4 bases and J dropped 14; count of bases not matched to a gene: 8. The V gene's germline CDR1 is SQVTM and CDR2 ANQGSEA.

This CDR3 reads CASSGDKDTEAFF. The CDR3 DNA reads TGTGCCAGCAGTGGGGACAAAGACACTGAAGCTTTCTTT. V gene TRBV12-3 or TRBV12-4 combines with J gene TRBJ1-1; maybe TRBD1 (6 bases). Deletions cut 5 bases from V and 3 bases from J, with 10 bases between. The CDR3 consists of 13 residues.

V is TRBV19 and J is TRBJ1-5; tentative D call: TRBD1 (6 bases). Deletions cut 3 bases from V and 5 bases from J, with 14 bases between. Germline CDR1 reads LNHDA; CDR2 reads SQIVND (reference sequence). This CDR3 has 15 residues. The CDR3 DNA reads TGTGCCAGTAGTATGCTGGGGGCAGGGGATCAGCCCCAGCATTTT. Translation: CASSMLGAGDQPQHF.

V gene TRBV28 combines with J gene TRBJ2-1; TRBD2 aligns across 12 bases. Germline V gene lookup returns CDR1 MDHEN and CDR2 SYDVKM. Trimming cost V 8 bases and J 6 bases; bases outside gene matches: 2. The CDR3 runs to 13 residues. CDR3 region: CASGTSGPNEQFF. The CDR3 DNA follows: TGTGCCAGCGGGACTAGCGGGCCCAATGAGCAGTTCTTC.

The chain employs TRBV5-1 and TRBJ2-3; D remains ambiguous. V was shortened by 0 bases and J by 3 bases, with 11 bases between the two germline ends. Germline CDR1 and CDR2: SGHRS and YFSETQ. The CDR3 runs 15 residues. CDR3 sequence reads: CASSLGHGLTDTQYF. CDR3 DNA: TGCGCCAGCAGCTTGGGCCACGGGTTAACAGATACGCAGTATTTT. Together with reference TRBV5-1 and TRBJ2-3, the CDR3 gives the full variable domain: KAGVTQTPRYLIKTRGQQVTLSCSPISGHRSVSWYQQTPGQGLQFLFEYFSETQRNKGNFPGRFSGRQFSNSRSEMNVSTLELGDSALYLCASSLGHGLTDTQYFGPGTRLTVL.

CDR3 bases: TGCGCCAGCAGCCAAGACGGTACCGGGGGGGCTACAGACATTCAGTACTTC. It codes for CASSQDGTGGATDIQYF. This rearrangement joins TRBV4-1 to TRBJ2-4; 8 bases agree with TRBD2. Germline V CDR1 and CDR2: MGHRA, YSYEKL. V was clipped by 0 bases and J by 8 bases; unmatched bases: 12. This CDR3 comprises 17 residues.

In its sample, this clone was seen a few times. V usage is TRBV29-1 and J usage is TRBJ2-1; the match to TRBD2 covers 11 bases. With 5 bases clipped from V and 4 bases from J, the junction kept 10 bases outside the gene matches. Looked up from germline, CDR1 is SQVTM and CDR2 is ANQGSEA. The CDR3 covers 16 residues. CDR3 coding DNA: TGCAGCGTTCGTTCTTCCGGGACTAGCGGTTACAATGAGCAGTTCTTC. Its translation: CSVRSSGTSGYNEQFF.

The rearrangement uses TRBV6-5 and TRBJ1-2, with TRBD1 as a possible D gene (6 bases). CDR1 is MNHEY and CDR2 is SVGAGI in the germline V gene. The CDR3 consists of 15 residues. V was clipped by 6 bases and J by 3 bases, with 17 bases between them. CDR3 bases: TGTGCCAGCAGGTACGGGGCGACAGGCGACTATGGCTACACCTTC. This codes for CASRYGATGDYGYTF.